These 18 T cell receptor beta chains came from one sample sequenced in a study of blood T cell repertoires in COVID-19. This table comes from immunoSEQ multiplex PCR, and its TCRdb copy is limited to in-frame clones, with some not included. The repertoire holds about 91,000 clones, with 77% as singletons. Sequencing was carried out using peripheral blood. The receptors here all came from a woman aged 80 or older with acute or convalescent COVID-19.

CDR3 in amino acids: CASSFGPGDVEKLFF. CDR3 nucleotide sequence: TGTGCCAGCAGCTTTGGACCAGGGGATGTGGAAAAACTGTTTTTT. The V and J genes are TRBV7-9 and TRBJ1-4; possibly TRBD1 for D (6 bases). CDR1 and CDR2 from the germline V gene are SEHNR and FQNEAQ (reference sequence). The CDR3 is 15 amino acids. Trimming removed 3 bases at V and 8 bases at J, with 16 bases between. Combining the CDR3 with reference TRBV7-9 and TRBJ1-4 gives the whole variable domain DTGVSQNPRHKITKRGQNVTFRCDPISEHNRLYWYRQTLGQGPEFLTYFQNEAQLEKSRLLSDRFSAERPKGSFSTLEIQRTEQGDSAMYLCASSFGPGDVEKLFFGSGTQLSVL.

This chain uses TRBV2 with TRBJ1-5; no reliable D call. This CDR3 contains 13 residues. Looked up from germline, CDR1 is SNHLY and CDR2 is FYNNEI. Trimming left V 7 bases short and J 8 bases short, with 15 bases between. Here the CDR3 DNA reads TGTGCCAGCAACTCCCTGAGCGGAGAGCCCCAGCATTTT. This gives the protein CASNSLSGEPQHF.

In its sample, this clone was seen a few times. V gene TRBV7-8 combines with J gene TRBJ1-2; D perhaps matches TRBD1 (5 bases). With 4 bases removed from V and 2 bases from J, the gap between germline ends came to 8 bases. The germline CDR1 and CDR2 sequences are SGHVS and FQNEAQ. The CDR3 runs to 13 residues. CDR3 protein: CASSSGLNYGYTF. The CDR3 nucleotides are TGTGCCAGCAGCTCAGGGCTAAACTATGGCTACACCTTC.

The V gene is TRBV28, the J gene TRBJ2-2; D is uncertain. Per germline, CDR1 MDHEN and CDR2 SYDVKM. The CDR3 length is 14 residues. V was clipped by 5 bases and J by 4 bases, with 11 bases between them. CDR3 protein: CASSPPTSTGELFF. Here the CDR3 DNA reads TGTGCCAGCAGTCCCCCAACAAGCACCGGGGAGCTGTTTTTT.

This chain joins TRBV18 and TRBJ1-4; no reliable D call. CDR3 length: 13 amino acids. Trimming removed 5 bases from V and 2 bases from J, with 6 bases in between. CDR1 and CDR2 from the germline V gene are KGHSH and LQKENI. The CDR3 reads CASSMATNEKLFF. CDR3 coding DNA: TGTGCCAGCTCAATGGCTACTAATGAAAAACTGTTTTTT. Full variable domain (missing parts from reference TRBV18 and TRBJ1-4): NAGVMQNPRHLVRRRGQEARLRCSPMKGHSHVYWYRQLPEEGLKFMVYLQKENIIDESGMPKERFSAEFPKEGPSILRIQQVVRGDSAAYFCASSMATNEKLFFGSGTQLSVL.

This chain joins TRBV30 and TRBJ2-6, with 9 positions matching TRBD1. Germline V lookup: CDR1 GTSNPN, CDR2 SVGIG (reference sequence). This CDR3 region has 14 residues. The V segment lost 7 bases and the J segment 1 base; nucleotides outside the gene matches: 2. The CDR3 is CAFDRGSGANVLTF. The CDR3 bases are TGTGCCTTTGACAGGGGGTCTGGGGCCAACGTCCTGACTTTC.

This chain joins TRBV30 and TRBJ2-3; 7 nucleotides line up with TRBD2. Germline V gives CDR1 GTSNPN, CDR2 SVGIG (reference sequence). V lost 3 bases, J lost 4 bases, and 7 bases stayed unmatched. This CDR3 spans 14 amino acids. The CDR3 sequence: CAWRGGASSDTQYF. CDR3 in DNA: TGTGCCTGGAGGGGAGGGGCGTCATCAGATACGCAGTATTTT.

The V call is TRBV5-6, the J call TRBJ1-5, with a weak D call TRBD1 (5 bases). Germline CDR1 and CDR2: SGHDT and YYEEEE. This CDR3 is 15 amino acids long. V was clipped by 6 bases and J by 0 bases, with 13 bases between them. CDR3 sequence: CASNDRRHSNQPQHF. CDR3 DNA: TGTGCCAGCAACGACAGACGCCATAGCAATCAGCCCCAGCATTTT.

V is TRBV5-5 and J is TRBJ1-1, with 9 bases fitting TRBD1. The CDR3 totals 14 residues. CDR1 and CDR2 from the germline V gene are SGHKS and YYEKEE (reference sequence). Losses at the gene ends were 4 bases for V and 5 bases for J; bases not matched to a gene: 6. The CDR3 here is CASSVQGAGTEAFF. In DNA, the CDR3 is TGTGCCAGCAGCGTACAGGGGGCAGGTACTGAAGCTTTCTTT.

The chain joins TRBV7-2 to TRBJ1-6; TRBD1 is a possible D gene (6 bases). The V end lost 5 bases, the J end lost 4 bases, and 18 bases lay between the germline ends. CDR1 is SGHTA and CDR2 is FQGNSA in the germline V gene. The CDR3 sequence is 17 residues long. The CDR3 sequence: CASSMGDTGPYNSPLHF. In DNA, the CDR3 is TGTGCCAGCAGCATGGGCGATACAGGGCCTTATAATTCACCCCTCCACTTT. The variable domain in full, with the rest retrieved from reference TRBV7-2 and TRBJ1-6, is GAGVSQSPSNKVTEKGKDVELRCDPISGHTALYWYRQSLGQGLEFLIYFQGNSAPDKSGLPSDRFSAERTGGSVSTLTIQRTQQEDSAVYLCASSMGDTGPYNSPLHFGNGTRLTVT.

The sample holds a few counts of this clone. This chain joins TRBV28 and TRBJ1-4; possibly TRBD1 for D (6 bases). Germline loops: CDR1 MDHEN, CDR2 SYDVKM. The CDR3 runs to 15 residues. Trimming shortened V by 4 bases and J by 4 bases, and 13 bases separated the two germline ends. This CDR3 reads CASSWGGGNNEKLFF. The CDR3 coding sequence is TGTGCCAGCAGTTGGGGTGGGGGCAATAATGAAAAACTGTTTTTT. The full variable domain, its missing parts supplied by reference TRBV28 and TRBJ1-4, is DVKVTQSSRYLVKRTGEKVFLECVQDMDHENMFWYRQDPGLGLRLIYFSYDVKMKEKGDIPEGYSVSREKKERFSLILESASTNQTSMYLCASSWGGGNNEKLFFGSGTQLSVL.

V usage is TRBV30 and J usage is TRBJ2-5; the match to TRBD2 covers 9 bases. The CDR3 length is 15 residues. Germline V lookup: CDR1 GTSNPN, CDR2 SVGIG (reference sequence). V lost 0 bases and J lost 4; bases outside the gene matches: 6. The CDR3 loop reads CAWSVQLAGGETQYF. The CDR3 DNA is TGTGCCTGGAGTGTACAACTAGCGGGTGGAGAGACCCAGTACTTC.

The chain is built from TRBV6-5 and TRBJ1-5; D is ambiguous. The germline gives CDR1 MNHEY, CDR2 SVGAGI. V was trimmed by 11 bases and J by 2 bases, leaving 13 bases between them. The CDR3 spans 13 residues. The CDR3 DNA sequence: TGTGCCGGTGACGGGTTGCGCAATCAGCCCCAGCATTTT. Amino acids: CAGDGLRNQPQHF.

The chain employs TRBV3-1 (or the pseudogene TRBV3-2) and TRBJ2-2, with 11 bases fitting TRBD2. The CDR3 length is 17 residues. V gave up 3 bases and J gave up 4 bases; unmatched junction bases: 7. Germline V gene lookup returns CDR1 LGHDT and CDR2 YNNKEL (reference sequence). DNA of the CDR3: TGTGCCAGCAGCCATCGATTCGGACTAGCGGGCACCGGGGAGCTGTTTTTT. Protein: CASSHRFGLAGTGELFF.

The chain recombines TRBV7-9 with TRBJ2-5, with 8 bases matching TRBD1. The CDR3 is made up of 16 amino acids. Germline-derived CDR1 and CDR2 are SEHNR and FQNEAQ (reference sequence). V lost 1 base to trimming and J lost 0 bases; unmatched junction nucleotides: 4. CDR3: CASSLGDRLYQETQYF. In nucleotides, the CDR3 is TGTGCCAGCAGCTTAGGGGACAGGCTGTACCAAGAGACCCAGTACTTC. Drawing the rest from reference TRBV7-9 and TRBJ2-5, the complete variable domain is DTGVSQNPRHKITKRGQNVTFRCDPISEHNRLYWYRQTLGQGPEFLTYFQNEAQLEKSRLLSDRFSAERPKGSFSTLEIQRTEQGDSAMYLCASSLGDRLYQETQYFGPGTRLLVL.

CDR3 coding DNA: TGTGCCAGCCGATCCCGGGACAGACGGCTGTTTTTT. It yields the protein CASRSRDRRLFF. The J gene is TRBJ2-2, the V gene TRBV27; 7 bases map to TRBD1. Germline CDR1 is MNHEY and CDR2 is SMNVEV (reference sequence). V lost 8 bases and J lost 13; bases outside the gene matches: 10. The CDR3 contains 12 residues.

This clone was counted only a few times. The V call is TRBV6-8, the J call TRBJ1-6; D unresolved. Germline CDR1 and CDR2: MNHGY and SAAAGT. V was pared by 5 bases and J by 1 base, with 15 bases between. This CDR3 has 17 amino acids. In DNA form, the CDR3 reads TGTGCCAGCAGTGCCAGCAGGAAAGAGTCCTATAATTCACCCCTCCACTTT. Amino acid sequence: CASSASRKESYNSPLHF.

The chain employs TRBV11-2 and TRBJ1-2; D remains ambiguous. Per germline, CDR1 SGHAT and CDR2 FQNNGV. The CDR3 consists of 14 residues. V was trimmed by 3 bases and J by 0 bases, leaving 8 bases between them. CDR3 sequence: CASSFLGANYGYTF. The CDR3 coding sequence is TGTGCCAGCAGCTTTTTAGGAGCTAACTATGGCTACACCTTC.